The clone carrying this TCR beta chain showed up many times. Its antigen is still unknown. The authors built bulk TCR libraries by previously described methods with listed TCR primers. In TCRdb, the PCR reads were re-called with MiXCR into one record per CDR3 protein. The table has more than 300,000 distinct CDR3 sequences, about 22% seen once. A CD8+CD4-CCR7+CD45RA+ phenotype served as the sorting definition for naive CD8 T cells. The sample is drawn from a study of molecular identifiers for immune sequencing clone quantification. Turning to the study itself: Replicate experiments took RNA from around 18,000 or 91,000 naive CD8 cells, divided it five ways and sequenced four.

The study, taken as a whole, reports: Detecting spiked Jurkat TCR RNA from one cell among about a million naive cells was reportedly possible.

CDR1 MDHEN and CDR2 SYDVKM come from the germline V gene. The CDR3 extends over 16 amino acids. The trim removed 4 bases at V and 3 bases at J, leaving 3 bases unmatched. The chain links TRBV28 to TRBJ2-3, with 14 bases matching TRBD2. Material: naive CD8+ T cells from blood, with Jurkat cell RNA spiked in. The sample's subset: FACS-sorted CD8+CD4-CCR7+CD45RA+ naive T cells. This TCR came from a human donor in good health. Some libraries in this study had Jurkat cell RNA spiked in. The CDR3 sequence: CASSSGLAGVTDTQYF. The CDR3 bases are TGTGCCAGCAGTTCGGGACTAGCGGGAGTGACAGATACGCAGTATTTT.